This TCR beta chain came from a study of human T cells and chemical hapten exposure (dated by TCRdb to about 2021). Regarding the study in general: For sensitization, 2% DPC in acetone was applied to a roughly 2 cm by roughly 2 cm area of upper inner arm skin. The mostly female patient cohort included alopecia areata with under or over 50% scalp involvement, alopecia totalis and alopecia universalis. Throughout the study period of around 24 weeks, patients also received therapeutic DPC doses to the scalp every week. Blood samples were taken from patients before sensitization (week 0) and at 2, 6 and about 24 weeks after DPC sensitization. For TCR sequencing, blood came from approximately 29 alopecia patients at anywhere from one to four time points (pre-sensitization, 2, 6 and 24 weeks). Peripheral blood TCR repertoire changes were tracked in vivo in alopecia patients during primary and secondary sensitization to the hapten diphenylcyclopropenone (DPC). Libraries were pooled for sequencing, and variation in per-sample TCR yields was attributed mainly to small differences in library volumes within the pool. Patch testing on the upper back used Finn chambers containing 0.01% DPC, with scoring done after 6 days according to International Contact Dermatitis Research Group standards. Results and caveats for the whole study, not just this receptor: After repeated subsampling, changes were observed in the strength of the expansion versus patch-test correlation and in the threshold at which the correlation became significant. Because all patients had alopecia, a presumed autoimmune disease, the immune response of the patients might differ from that of healthy individuals. Compared with pre-sensitization or healthy control sets, expanded TCRs formed significantly more large CDR3 similarity clusters, which is consistent with antigen-driven responses. DPC sensitization did not change the number of TCRs with a frequency above 1 in 1000, and there was no evidence of changes in global repertoire structure. Patch test score correlated positively with the number of PT1 expanded TCRs, reaching significance at thresholds 8, 16 and 32 but not at 4.

On this clonotype itself: Its antigen has not been determined. No base quality information exists; no much larger clone differs at one position.

In light of the paper, this sample's time point label describes: pre-sensitization, week 0. The meaning of the sample's treatment or condition label: therapeutic diphenylcyclopropenone sensitization with weekly scalp DPC. Blood at each patch-test visit was drawn before the patch test was applied. Eligible patients were aged 18 to 70, diagnosed with alopecia, deemed suitable for DPC therapy, and excluded if pregnant. Total RNA was isolated from unfractionated whole blood collected in Tempus Blood RNA tubes. Per the germline V gene, SNHLY is the CDR1 and FYNNEI is the CDR2. At the junction V is shortened by 5 bases and J by 6 bases; bases outside the gene matches: 8. The CDR3 starts with the cysteine, ends with the phenylalanine, and has 15 residues. Kept here is only the CDR3 DNA, which spans 45 bases and is read in frame from base 1. Library generation was performed with RACE. This sample was sequenced with a NextSeq 500. During library preparation, unique molecular identifiers were attached to individual cDNA molecules so that TCRs could be counted in a quantitative, reproducible way. Each blood RNA sample was used to sequence both TCR alpha and TCR beta chains. Per the authors' processing: The median number of TCRs per sample was roughly 100,000, ranging from 23,224 to 690,600. V, J and CDR3 annotation of the TCR reads was carried out using the Decombinator software suite. Every sample was subsampled to the same number of TCRs (28,000) for the PS versus PT1 abundance plots. Expanded TCRs were defined as absent before sensitization and observed at least eight times at the 2-week time point. TCRdb passed the public sequencing reads through fastp at Q25 and MiXCR, retaining productive beta sequences. Each CDR3 protein gets just one entry, which takes the most common genes and DNA from the rows behind it. The V and J calls were determined by TCRdb, not by the authors. The sample data list 380,000 or so distinct CDR3 sequences, and about 5% of these were observed just once. About 8.2% of the sample is held by the ten biggest clonotypes.

The starting material was whole blood, obtained in connection with sensitization to the hapten diphenylcyclopropenone (DPC). This sequence uses TRBV2 and TRBJ2-1; 9 of the junction bases match TRBD1. The source is a woman aged 18-29 years with alopecia areata. Some clones in this sample may be carry-over from other donors' samples. In nucleotides, the sequence is TGTGCCAGCAGTAAAGAGGGACAGGGTGGCAATGAGCAGTTCTTC. It encodes CASSKEGQGGNEQFF. This CDR3, with the reference TRBV2 and TRBJ2-1 proteins standing in past its ends, gives the full variable domain EPEVTQTPSHQVTQMGQEVILRCVPISNHLYFYWYRQILGQKVEFLVSFYNNEISEKSEIFDDQFSVERPDGSNFTLKIRSTKLEDSAMYFCASSKEGQGGNEQFFGPGTRLTVL.